The 31 T cell receptor beta chains below come from one sample, sequenced in a study of blood T cell repertoires in COVID-19. Repertoires were generated with immunoSEQ multiplex PCR, while TCRdb's copy carries only in-frame clones and drops some. The data contain a few hundred thousand clones, more than 75% of them singletons. Specimen: PBMCs or T cells enriched from blood (not recorded which). The receptors come from a woman between 18 and 29 years old who had recovered from COVID-19.

The chain couples TRBV5-4 to TRBJ2-7; maybe TRBD1 (5 bases). This CDR3 has 14 amino acids. The germline gives CDR1 SGHNT, CDR2 YYREEE (reference sequence). V was clipped by 4 bases and J by 3 bases, with 14 bases between them. The CDR3 DNA reads as TGTGCCAGCAGCCCCACTCAGGGTTTCTACGAGCAGTACTTC. Its protein product is CASSPTQGFYEQYF.

The rearrangement joins TRBV29-1 to TRBJ2-5, with 8 bases fitting TRBD2. V was pared by 8 bases and J by 4 bases, with 12 bases of the junction left unmatched. This CDR3 comprises 14 residues. Germline V gene data show CDR1 as SQVTM and CDR2 as ANQGSEA. CDR3 sequence reads: CSSTERGMGETQYF. The CDR3 nucleotides are TGCAGCAGTACGGAGCGGGGGATGGGAGAGACCCAGTACTTC.

The chain joins TRBV5-1 to TRBJ2-5; D may be TRBD1 (6 bases). The germline gives CDR1 SGHRS, CDR2 YFSETQ. This CDR3 is 13 amino acids long. The V gene lost 7 bases and the J gene lost 2 bases, with 12 bases spanning the gap. This chain's CDR3 is CASARGSQETQYF. CDR3 DNA sequence: TGCGCCAGCGCTAGGGGGAGTCAAGAGACCCAGTACTTC.

The chain employs TRBV29-1 and TRBJ2-3; weak D call: TRBD2 (6 bases). V was pared by 4 bases and J by 8 bases, with 28 bases between. The CDR3 runs 17 residues. Germline V gene lookup returns CDR1 SQVTM and CDR2 ANQGSEA. CDR3: CSVVPLKGSGVGSTQYF. The CDR3 nucleotides read TGCAGCGTTGTCCCCCTCAAAGGTAGTGGGGTCGGGAGTACGCAGTATTTT.

The count of this clone is one. V and J are TRBV5-1 and TRBJ2-2, with D perhaps matching TRBD2 (5 bases). Germline CDR1 is SGHRS and CDR2 is YFSETQ. Trimming removed 4 bases from V and 4 bases from J, with 11 bases in between. The CDR3 spans 14 residues. The CDR3 coding sequence is TGCGCCAGCAGCGCCCCGGGGAGCACCGGGGAGCTGTTTTTT. Amino acids: CASSAPGSTGELFF. The entire variable domain, with the rest obtained from reference TRBV5-1 and TRBJ2-2, is as follows: KAGVTQTPRYLIKTRGQQVTLSCSPISGHRSVSWYQQTPGQGLQFLFEYFSETQRNKGNFPGRFSGRQFSNSRSEMNVSTLELGDSALYLCASSAPGSTGELFFGEGSRLTVL.

This chain uses TRBV19 with TRBJ1-5, with D uncertain. The V gene's germline CDR1 is LNHDA and CDR2 SQIVND (reference sequence). Trimming stripped 5 bases from V and 6 bases from J, with 11 bases between. The CDR3 is made up of 13 amino acids. The CDR3 loop is CASSPPPSQPQHF. The CDR3 DNA reads TGTGCCAGTAGTCCACCCCCTAGTCAGCCCCAGCATTTT.

This clone has just a few counts. This chain joins TRBV9 and TRBJ1-3, with D possibly matching TRBD1 (5 bases). The CDR3 has 15 residues. Germline lookup yields CDR1 SGDLS and CDR2 YYNGEE. V was pared by 2 bases and J by 5 bases, with 14 bases between. CDR3 bases: TGTGCCAGCAGCGTGACGACAGCCCCGAGAAACACCATATATTTT. Translation gives CASSVTTAPRNTIYF.

This chain uses TRBV9 with TRBJ2-3, with TRBD1 matching over 7 bases. The CDR3 is 15 residues long. The J segment lost 1 base and the V segment lost 3 bases, leaving 5 bases of the junction unmatched. The germline V gene encodes CDR1 SGDLS and CDR2 YYNGEE. The CDR3 coding sequence is TGTGCCAGCAGCGGGCGACAGGGTGGCACAGATACGCAGTATTTT. It translates to CASSGRQGGTDTQYF.

This chain joins TRBV25-1 and TRBJ1-2; 8 bases match TRBD1. Germline CDR1 MGHDK, CDR2 SYGVNS. This CDR3 has 15 amino acids. With V trimmed by 1 base and J by 4 bases, 5 bases remained unmatched. CDR3 sequence (DNA): TGTGCCAGCAGTGAATCTCGAACAGGGGGCTATGGCTACACCTTC. Protein: CASSESRTGGYGYTF.

This clone was detected only a few times. The chain carries TRBV2 and TRBJ1-1, with D possibly matching TRBD1 (5 bases). V lost 10 bases, J lost 3 bases, and 12 bases lay in between. The germline gives CDR1 SNHLY, CDR2 FYNNEI. The CDR3 extends over 12 amino acids. The CDR3 nucleotides read TGTGCCAACGTTCGGGGGGACACTGAAGCTTTCTTT. This encodes CANVRGDTEAFF.

As DNA, the CDR3 is TGCGCCAGCAGCCCTCGACAGGGCCGAATGGGGGGAAACACCATATATTTT. Translation gives CASSPRQGRMGGNTIYF. The rearrangement links TRBV5-1 to TRBJ1-3; 7 nucleotides match TRBD1. Trimming at V came to 4 bases and at J to 4 bases, leaving 14 bases not matched to a gene. This CDR3 is 17 amino acids long. Per the germline V gene, CDR1 is SGHRS and CDR2 is YFSETQ. The full variable domain, rest sourced from reference TRBV5-1 and TRBJ1-3, is KAGVTQTPRYLIKTRGQQVTLSCSPISGHRSVSWYQQTPGQGLQFLFEYFSETQRNKGNFPGRFSGRQFSNSRSEMNVSTLELGDSALYLCASSPRQGRMGGNTIYFGEGSWLTVV.

This clone occurred once. The rearrangement uses TRBV6-5 and TRBJ1-5; a weak D match, TRBD1 (5 bases). The CDR3 consists of 12 residues. From germline, CDR1 is MNHEY and CDR2 SVGAGI. The germline V and J ends were trimmed by 4 bases and 7 bases, with 8 bases remaining between them. The CDR3 spells CASSWGRQPQHF. The CDR3 DNA is TGTGCCAGCAGTTGGGGGAGGCAGCCCCAGCATTTT.

The chain combines TRBV19 with TRBJ1-5; 7 nucleotides align to TRBD1. CDR1 is LNHDA and CDR2 is SQIVND in the germline V gene (reference sequence). V lost 10 bases, J lost 3 bases, and 12 bases stayed unmatched. The CDR3 sequence is 15 residues long. The CDR3 nucleotides read TGTGCCACCACCCCGGACAGGCTGAACAATCAGCCCCAGCATTTT. Its translation is CATTPDRLNNQPQHF.

This chain uses TRBV27 with TRBJ2-3, with TRBD2 matching over 9 bases. V lost 6 bases to trimming and J lost 0 bases; unmatched junction nucleotides: 4. The V gene's germline CDR1 is MNHEY and CDR2 SMNVEV (reference sequence). The CDR3 loop spans 15 amino acids. This CDR3 is CASRERGESTDTQYF. The CDR3 DNA follows: TGTGCCAGCAGGGAGCGGGGGGAAAGCACAGATACGCAGTATTTT.

The gene calls are TRBV5-1 and TRBJ2-5; D may be TRBD2 (5 bases). The CDR3 runs to 15 residues. CDR1 SGHRS and CDR2 YFSETQ come from the germline V gene. The V end lost 4 bases, the J end lost 2 bases, and 15 bases lay between the germline ends. The CDR3 bases are TGCGCCAGCAGCCCCGGTGCGGGTCCGCAAGAGACCCAGTACTTC. It specifies CASSPGAGPQETQYF.

This clone was picked up a small number of times. CDR3 nucleotide sequence: TGTGCCAGCAGTGTAAGCTACGGGACAGTGAATTCACCCCTCCACTTT. It codes for CASSVSYGTVNSPLHF. The chain has TRBV2 and TRBJ1-6, with 7 positions matching TRBD1. This CDR3 is 16 amino acids long. Germline V lookup: CDR1 SNHLY, CDR2 FYNNEI. V lost 4 bases to trimming and J lost 7 bases; unmatched junction nucleotides: 10. The full variable domain, its missing parts supplied by reference TRBV2 and TRBJ1-6, is EPEVTQTPSHQVTQMGQEVILRCVPISNHLYFYWYRQILGQKVEFLVSFYNNEISEKSEIFDDQFSVERPDGSNFTLKIRSTKLEDSAMYFCASSVSYGTVNSPLHFGNGTRLTVT.

This chain connects TRBV10-2 to TRBJ1-1; D might be TRBD1 (5 bases). The germline V gene has CDR1 WSHSY and CDR2 SAAADI. The V and J ends lost 10 bases and 4 bases respectively, with 16 bases between them. The CDR3 consists of 13 residues. Here the CDR3 reads CATRGGVVTEAFF. Written as DNA, the CDR3 is TGCGCCACCCGGGGGGGAGTTGTCACTGAAGCTTTCTTT.

This chain links TRBV7-6 with TRBJ1-5; D ambiguous. The CDR3 runs to 15 residues. V lost 8 bases to trimming and J lost 2 bases, with 16 bases between them. Per the germline V gene, CDR1 is SGHVS and CDR2 is FNYEAQ. The CDR3 sequence is CASSRSGYGNQPQHF. CDR3 in DNA: TGTGCCAGCTCCAGAAGCGGGTATGGCAATCAGCCCCAGCATTTT.

The V call is TRBV25-1, the J call TRBJ2-7, with TRBD2 as a possible D gene (6 bases). The germline V and J ends were trimmed by 8 bases and 1 base, with 12 bases remaining between them. The V gene's germline CDR1 is MGHDK and CDR2 SYGVNS. The CDR3 length is 13 residues. Here the CDR3 DNA reads TGTGCCAGCCGAATGGGGGGATCCTACGAGCAGTACTTC. Translating it yields CASRMGGSYEQYF.

This clone was detected a few times. The rearrangement joins TRBV9 to TRBJ2-7; the D gene is possibly TRBD2 (6 bases). V shed 1 base and J shed 2 bases, with 10 bases lying between them. The germline V gene encodes CDR1 SGDLS and CDR2 YYNGEE. CDR3 length equals 14 residues. The CDR3, as DNA: TGTGCCAGCAGCGTAACTTGGAGGGCCTACGAGCAGTACTTC. Translated: CASSVTWRAYEQYF.

The chain joins TRBV7-8 to TRBJ1-2; D unclear. The germline CDR1 and CDR2 sequences are SGHVS and FQNEAQ. Trimming removed 1 base at V and 0 bases at J, with 9 bases between. The CDR3 totals 15 residues. CDR3 bases: TGTGCCAGCAGCTTAGGTGCAGGCTCTAACTATGGCTACACCTTC. Translated, it gives CASSLGAGSNYGYTF.

The chain is built from TRBV29-1 and TRBJ2-3; 8 bases are a match to TRBD1. CDR1 and CDR2 from the germline V gene are SQVTM and ANQGSEA. CDR3 length: 20 amino acids. J lost 5 bases, V lost 1 base, and 23 bases had no gene match. Written as DNA, the CDR3 is TGCAGCGTTGAAGGGGTCGAGTTCTGGAGCAGGGGGCATAAAGAAGATACGCAGTATTTT. Protein product: CSVEGVEFWSRGHKEDTQYF.

The chain is built from TRBV7-9 and TRBJ1-4, with 10 bases matching TRBD1. Germline CDR1 SEHNR, CDR2 FQNEAQ (reference sequence). J lost 8 bases, V lost 5 bases, and 8 bases had no gene match. This CDR3 comprises 15 residues. The CDR3 coding sequence is TGTGCCAGCAGCCGAGGGGGACAGGGGAAGGAAAAACTGTTTTTT. The encoded protein is CASSRGGQGKEKLFF.

This clone has more than one count but fewer than ten. The same CDR3 is also encoded by other DNA sequences in this sample. V is TRBV28 and J is TRBJ1-5; unclear D gene. Per germline, CDR1 MDHEN and CDR2 SYDVKM. The CDR3 is 12 residues long. The V end lost 4 bases, the J end lost 5 bases, and 6 bases lay between the germline ends. The CDR3 DNA reads as TGTGCCAGCAGTTCGGTTGATCAGCCCCAGCATTTT. It yields the protein CASSSVDQPQHF.

This chain uses TRBV5-1 with TRBJ2-1; 11 nucleotides align to TRBD2. The CDR3 is 16 amino acids. V lost 3 bases, J lost 8 bases, and 10 bases stayed unmatched. The germline V gene encodes CDR1 SGHRS and CDR2 YFSETQ. CDR3 DNA sequence: TGCGCCAGCAGCTGGGGAGTAGCGGGGGGGCGATATGAGCAGTTCTTC. Translation: CASSWGVAGGRYEQFF.

The rearrangement links TRBV7-8 to TRBJ2-7; tentatively, D is TRBD1 (6 bases). CDR3 length equals 15 residues. Germline V lookup: CDR1 SGHVS, CDR2 FQNEAQ. Trimming cost V 1 base and J 4 bases, with 14 bases left between them. This CDR3 is CASSLGQGIRYEQYF. The CDR3, as DNA: TGTGCCAGCAGCTTAGGGCAGGGGATACGGTACGAGCAGTACTTC.

The V gene is TRBV7-3, the J gene TRBJ2-3, with TRBD2 matching over 10 bases. Germline CDR1 and CDR2: SGHTA and FQGTGA. This CDR3 has 15 residues. The V segment lost 3 bases and the J segment 1 base; nucleotides outside the gene matches: 1. The DNA of the CDR3 is TGTGCCAGCAGCTTCCTAGCGGGGGGCACAGATACGCAGTATTTT. Translating gives CASSFLAGGTDTQYF.

The chain is built from TRBV24-1 and TRBJ2-1; D unresolved. This CDR3 comprises 17 residues. CDR1 is KGHDR and CDR2 is SFDVKD in the germline V gene. Trimming pared 3 bases from V and 0 bases from J, leaving 14 bases between. This CDR3 is CATSDPIDTASYNEQFF. Here the CDR3 DNA reads TGTGCCACCAGTGATCCCATCGACACCGCCTCCTACAATGAGCAGTTCTTC.

The rearrangement uses TRBV7-9 and TRBJ1-2, with D tentatively TRBD1 (5 bases). There are 12 residues in the CDR3. V lost 1 base to trimming and J lost 5 bases, with 5 bases between them. Germline loops: CDR1 SEHNR, CDR2 FQNEAQ (reference sequence). The CDR3 sequence is CASSLEGYGYTF. Written as DNA, the CDR3 is TGTGCCAGCAGCTTAGAGGGGTATGGCTACACCTTC.

This clone has only a few counts. In DNA, the CDR3 is TGTGCCAGCAGCTTAACCGAGGGCAATGAGCAGTTCTTC. Amino acids: CASSLTEGNEQFF. The chain uses TRBV11-2 and TRBJ2-1; D possibly corresponds to TRBD2 (5 bases). Germline V gene sequence: CDR1 SGHAT, CDR2 FQNNGV. Trimming pared 2 bases from V and 6 bases from J, leaving 8 bases between. This CDR3 comprises 13 residues.

This chain uses TRBV3-1 (or the pseudogene TRBV3-2) with TRBJ1-2; no clear D. Per the germline V gene, CDR1 is LGHDT and CDR2 is YNNKEL (reference sequence). With 4 bases removed from V and 5 bases from J, the gap between germline ends came to 11 bases. CDR3 length: 13 residues. CDR3 DNA: TGTGCCAGCAGCCCCAGCGGAGAGTATGGCTACACCTTC. This gives the protein CASSPSGEYGYTF.